The T cell receptor beta chain under discussion was sequenced for a study of shared T cell receptors in the human thymus. The CDR3 contains 15 residues. Libraries were prepared by immunoSEQ multiplex PCR; TCRdb keeps only in-frame clonotypes and omits some of them. The sample carries just under 550,000 clones, approximately 78% recorded once. This sample also appeared in a second study, on human thymus T cells. From that second work: Those donating were healthy Finnish infants in corrective surgery for congenital heart defects. Corrective heart surgery yielded resections, and these provided the thymus tissue. Repertoires sampled from thymus and blood appeared biased in V and J gene usage. Related research found strongly overlapping thymic repertoires in unrelated individuals.

V usage is TRBV21-1 and J usage is TRBJ2-7; the table's D call TRBD2 went unverified against the DNA. TRBV21-1 is recorded as a pseudogene. This receptor was taken from a boy younger than two with a congenital heart defect. Sequenced input: thymocytes. The CDR3 spells CASSKNGTDDYEQYF. The CDR3 DNA reads as TGTGCCAGCAGCAAAAACGGGACTGATGACTACGAGCAGTACTTC.